Listed below are T cell receptor beta chains from one sample, sequenced in a study of T cells in localized non-small cell lung cancer. The protocol was immunoSEQ multiplex PCR, while the TCRdb copy is restricted to in-frame clones and leaves out a portion. The sample contains 50,000 or so clones, roughly four fifths of which appear only once. Source: peripheral blood, taken before any cancer treatment. The source of these receptors is a female donor older than 55 with stage II squamous cell lung carcinoma. CDR3s include the opening cysteine and the closing phenylalanine or tryptophan. Fields, in order: V gene, J gene, D gene, clone size, CDR3 protein, CDR3 DNA. The D gene is left open where the match is weak. Expanded clones get a size class; other rows say once, few or many, or leave the size out.

V: TRBV5-1
J: TRBJ1-1
D: TRBD1
size: .
CDR3: CASREGQGITEAFF
DNA: TGCGCCAGCAGGGAGGGACAGGGGATCACTGAAGCTTTCTTT

V: TRBV6-1
J: TRBJ2-7
D: .
size: .
CDR3: CASSEAGIPHEQYF
DNA: TGTGCCAGCAGTGAGGCGGGGATCCCCCACGAGCAGTACTTC

V: TRBV9
J: TRBJ2-3
D: TRBD1
size: .
CDR3: CASSVTGVTDTQYF
DNA: TGTGCCAGCAGCGTAACAGGGGTCACAGATACGCAGTATTTT

V: TRBV7-9
J: TRBJ1-1
D: .
size: .
CDR3: CASSLEGVNTEAFF
DNA: TGTGCCAGCAGCTTAGAAGGGGTGAACACTGAAGCTTTCTTT

V: TRBV7-2
J: TRBJ2-4
D: .
size: .
CDR3: CASSLSGIAFGNIQYF
DNA: TGTGCCAGCAGCTTATCCGGGATCGCTTTTGGAAACATTCAGTACTTC

V: TRBV5-4
J: TRBJ2-3
D: .
size: .
CDR3: CASKGPADTDTQYF
DNA: TGTGCCAGCAAAGGTCCGGCTGACACAGATACGCAGTATTTT

V: TRBV14
J: TRBJ1-2
D: .
size: .
CDR3: CASSQDVGYGYTF
DNA: TGTGCCAGCAGCCAAGATGTCGGTTATGGCTACACCTTC

V: TRBV10-3
J: TRBJ2-1
D: .
size: once
CDR3: CAISESRDNEQFF
DNA: TGTGCCATCAGTGAGTCGAGAGATAATGAGCAGTTCTTC

V: TRBV5-1
J: TRBJ1-1
D: .
size: .
CDR3: CASSLDRAGITEAFF
DNA: TGCGCCAGCAGCTTGGACAGGGCCGGGATAACTGAAGCTTTCTTT

V: TRBV15
J: TRBJ1-1
D: .
size: .
CDR3: CATSRDLNTEAFF
DNA: TGTGCCACCAGCAGAGATCTGAACACTGAAGCTTTCTTT

V: TRBV6-5
J: TRBJ1-4
D: TRBD1
size: .
CDR3: CASSYSVRGREKLFF
DNA: TGTGCCAGCAGTTACTCAGTCAGGGGGCGCGAAAAACTGTTTTTT

V: TRBV6-1
J: TRBJ1-5
D: TRBD1
size: once
CDR3: CASSETGLVQPQHF
DNA: TGTGCCAGCAGTGAGACAGGGTTGGTACAGCCCCAGCATTTT

V: TRBV5-1
J: TRBJ2-1
D: .
size: few
CDR3: CASRLVGGSYNEQFF
DNA: TGCGCCAGCCGCCTCGTTGGAGGCTCCTACAATGAGCAGTTCTTC

V: TRBV9
J: TRBJ1-1
D: .
size: .
CDR3: CASSVLSEITEAFF
DNA: TGTGCCAGCAGCGTACTGAGTGAAATAACTGAAGCTTTCTTT

V: TRBV27
J: TRBJ1-5
D: .
size: .
CDR3: CASSFLLRGSPNQPQHF
DNA: TGTGCCAGCAGTTTCCTCCTTCGGGGGTCTCCCAATCAGCCCCAGCATTTT

V: TRBV10-3
J: TRBJ1-2
D: .
size: .
CDR3: CAIPGGECYTF
DNA: TGTGCCATCCCGGGAGGGGAATGCTACACCTTC

V: TRBV10-3
J: TRBJ1-6
D: TRBD1
size: .
CDR3: CAIRRDSYNSPLHF
DNA: TGTGCCATCAGACGGGACAGCTATAATTCACCCCTCCACTTT

V: TRBV7-9
J: TRBJ1-5
D: .
size: few
CDR3: CASSFGDQPQHF
DNA: TGTGCCAGCAGCTTTGGGGATCAGCCCCAGCATTTT

V: TRBV27
J: TRBJ2-3
D: .
size: once
CDR3: CASSSGVLGTDTQYF
DNA: TGTGCCAGCAGTTCAGGGGTATTGGGAACAGATACGCAGTATTTT

V: TRBV7-3
J: TRBJ1-2
D: TRBD1
size: once
CDR3: CASSQETGHGYTF
DNA: TGTGCCAGCAGCCAAGAGACAGGGCATGGCTACACCTTC

V: TRBV5-4
J: TRBJ2-3
D: TRBD1
size: few
CDR3: CASSLHGQGDFTDTQYF
DNA: TGTGCCAGCAGCTTACACGGACAGGGCGATTTCACAGATACGCAGTATTTT

V: TRBV19
J: TRBJ1-6
D: TRBD1
size: .
CDR3: CASSGGGGRGLPLHF
DNA: TGTGCCAGTAGTGGGGGTGGTGGCAGGGGGCTTCCCCTCCACTTT

V: TRBV5-4
J: TRBJ2-1
D: TRBD2
size: .
CDR3: CASSFPGLAGGRGGREQFF
DNA: TGTGCCAGCAGCTTCCCCGGACTAGCGGGGGGGCGAGGCGGTCGGGAGCAGTTCTTC

V: TRBV7-3
J: TRBJ2-7
D: TRBD1
size: .
CDR3: CASSSGTGTHEQYF
DNA: TGTGCCAGCAGCTCCGGGACAGGGACCCACGAGCAGTACTTC

V: TRBV19
J: TRBJ2-1
D: TRBD2
size: .
CDR3: CASSGPGLAGSEQFF
DNA: TGTGCCAGTAGTGGCCCGGGACTAGCGGGGAGTGAGCAGTTCTTC

V: TRBV7-9
J: TRBJ1-6
D: TRBD1
size: .
CDR3: CASSLGQGFYNSPLHF
DNA: TGTGCCAGCAGCTTAGGACAGGGGTTCTATAATTCACCCCTCCACTTT

V: TRBV7-2
J: TRBJ1-6
D: .
size: .
CDR3: CASSLPGYSPLHF
DNA: TGTGCCAGCAGCTTACCGGGTTATTCACCCCTCCACTTT

V: TRBV28
J: TRBJ1-2
D: TRBD1
size: medium-sized
CDR3: CASRTGGAKYGYTF
DNA: TGTGCCAGCAGGACAGGGGGCGCGAAATATGGCTACACCTTC

V: TRBV10-3
J: TRBJ1-2
D: TRBD1
size: few
CDR3: CAISDRTGAPGYTF
DNA: TGTGCCATCAGTGATCGAACAGGGGCTCCTGGCTACACCTTC

V: TRBV4-2
J: TRBJ2-1
D: .
size: .
CDR3: CASSQESFRDEQFF
DNA: TGTGCCAGCAGCCAAGAATCCTTCCGGGATGAGCAGTTCTTC

V: TRBV6-6
J: TRBJ1-6
D: TRBD1
size: .
CDR3: CASSYQGAGSPLHF
DNA: TGTGCCAGCAGTTATCAGGGGGCCGGTTCACCCCTCCACTTT

V: TRBV7-8
J: TRBJ2-1
D: .
size: few
CDR3: CASSFTSTNEQFF
DNA: TGTGCCAGCAGCTTCACGAGCACTAATGAGCAGTTCTTC

V: TRBV25-1
J: TRBJ2-5
D: .
size: .
CDR3: CASSVSRPEETQYF
DNA: TGTGCCAGCAGCGTCAGCCGACCTGAGGAGACCCAGTACTTC

V: TRBV21-1
J: TRBJ1-4
D: .
size: .
CDR3: CASSKEVQGGLANEKLFF
DNA: TGTGCCAGCAGCAAAGAGGTACAGGGAGGGTTAGCTAATGAAAAACTGTTTTTT

V: TRBV6-1
J: TRBJ1-1
D: TRBD1
size: once
CDR3: CASSEGGDSAEAFF
DNA: TGTGCCAGCAGTGAGGGGGGGGACAGTGCCGAAGCTTTCTTT

V: TRBV11-1
J: TRBJ2-1
D: TRBD1
size: .
CDR3: CASSFGPGQGSYNEQFF
DNA: TGTGCCAGCAGCTTCGGCCCGGGACAGGGCTCCTACAATGAGCAGTTCTTC

V: TRBV2
J: TRBJ1-2
D: TRBD1
size: medium-sized
CDR3: CASTERGTGSAYGYTF
DNA: TGTGCCAGCACTGAAAGGGGGACAGGGAGCGCCTATGGCTACACCTTC

V: TRBV6-5
J: TRBJ1-6
D: .
size: .
CDR3: CASRSGRGGNSPLHF
DNA: TGTGCCAGCAGATCCGGACGGGGAGGTAATTCACCCCTCCACTTT

V: TRBV11-3
J: TRBJ2-3
D: .
size: .
CDR3: CASSLDGAPDTQYF
DNA: TGTGCCAGCAGCTTAGACGGGGCCCCCGATACGCAGTATTTT

V: TRBV11-1
J: TRBJ2-5
D: .
size: .
CDR3: CASSLAGGLGKTQYF
DNA: TGTGCCAGCAGCTTAGCGGGGGGGCTGGGGAAGACCCAGTACTTC

V: TRBV7-2
J: TRBJ1-1
D: .
size: .
CDR3: CASSPQGGDSAFF
DNA: TGTGCCAGCAGCCCACAAGGGGGAGATTCGGCTTTCTTT

V: TRBV14
J: TRBJ1-1
D: TRBD1
size: .
CDR3: CASSLWTGSTEAFF
DNA: TGTGCCAGCAGCCTGTGGACAGGGAGCACTGAAGCTTTCTTT

V: TRBV4-2
J: TRBJ2-7
D: TRBD1
size: .
CDR3: CASSRETGVGEQYF
DNA: TGTGCCAGCAGCCGAGAGACAGGGGTAGGCGAGCAGTACTTC

V: TRBV10-3
J: TRBJ2-1
D: .
size: .
CDR3: CAIAEAGRDNEQFF
DNA: TGTGCCATCGCGGAGGCAGGGCGCGACAATGAGCAGTTCTTC

V: TRBV9
J: TRBJ2-1
D: TRBD2
size: .
CDR3: CASSVGGGVSSYNEQFF
DNA: TGTGCCAGCAGCGTAGGTGGGGGGGTAAGCTCCTACAATGAGCAGTTCTTC

V: TRBV5-1
J: TRBJ2-7
D: .
size: .
CDR3: CASSPGVYEQYF
DNA: TGCGCCAGCTCGCCTGGGGTTTACGAGCAGTACTTC

V: TRBV6-5
J: TRBJ2-2
D: .
size: .
CDR3: CASRDSSNTGELFF
DNA: TGTGCCAGCAGAGACAGTTCGAACACCGGGGAGCTGTTTTTT

V: TRBV2
J: TRBJ1-6
D: .
size: .
CDR3: CASNRPAGSPLHF
DNA: TGTGCCAGCAATCGCCCGGCAGGGTCACCCCTCCACTTT

V: TRBV6-6
J: TRBJ1-6
D: TRBD1
size: .
CDR3: CASSFPGQQRALHF
DNA: TGTGCCAGCAGTTTCCCGGGACAGCAGCGGGCCCTCCACTTT

V: TRBV30
J: TRBJ2-6
D: .
size: .
CDR3: CAWTGGANVLTF
DNA: TGTGCCTGGACAGGTGGGGCCAACGTCCTGACTTTC

V: TRBV12-5
J: TRBJ2-1
D: .
size: .
CDR3: CASGLDRDAYNEQFF
DNA: TGTGCTAGTGGTTTGGACAGGGATGCCTACAATGAGCAGTTCTTC

V: TRBV20-1
J: TRBJ2-3
D: .
size: .
CDR3: CSARVGDTQYF
DNA: TGCAGTGCTAGAGTGGGGGATACGCAGTATTTT

V: TRBV4-2
J: TRBJ1-5
D: TRBD1
size: .
CDR3: CASSQPDRGGYQPQHF
DNA: TGTGCCAGCAGCCAACCTGACAGGGGGGGTTACCAGCCCCAGCATTTT

V: TRBV2
J: TRBJ2-2
D: .
size: few
CDR3: CASGDTANTGELFF
DNA: TGTGCCAGCGGGGATACAGCGAACACCGGGGAGCTGTTTTTT

V: TRBV9
J: TRBJ2-3
D: TRBD2
size: .
CDR3: CASSVGASGGAGDTQYF
DNA: TGTGCCAGCAGCGTAGGGGCGAGCGGGGGGGCGGGAGATACGCAGTATTTT